This T cell receptor (beta chain) originates from a study of control samples from healthy donors and cancer patients. With 5 bases clipped from V and 7 bases from J, the junction kept 8 bases outside the gene matches. Germline CDR1 reads LNHDA; CDR2 reads SQIVND (reference sequence). CDR3 size: 13 residues. Measured with immunoSEQ multiplex PCR; TCRdb has only the in-frame clones, and not every one. Of roughly 120,000 clones listed, roughly 95% were seen once; the top ten hold 3.6%. The TCR was taken from a man aged 30-40 years in good health. Sequencing was carried out using blood. This sequence joins TRBV19 and TRBJ2-7; TRBD2 aligns across 7 bases. The CDR3 region is CASSLYWGGEQYF. Written as DNA, the CDR3 is TGTGCCAGTAGTCTATACTGGGGAGGGGAGCAGTACTTC.